What follows are 19 T cell receptor beta chains derived from one specimen sequenced in a study of cytomegalovirus exposure and HLA in healthy donors. With 60 Vbeta and 13 Jbeta primers, the PCR was carried out. This table comes from immunoSEQ multiplex PCR, and its TCRdb copy is limited to in-frame clones, with some not included. The table has some 150,000 clones, over 75% seen once. The sequencing input was PBMCs. Every receptor here comes from a man aged 35 to 55 in good health and CMV-seronegative.

The chain links TRBV14 to TRBJ1-2, with D possibly TRBD1 on 6 matching bases. Looked up from germline, CDR1 is SGHDN and CDR2 is FVKESK. V was pared by 4 bases and J by 4 bases, with 22 bases between. CDR3 length: 17 amino acids. CDR3 coding DNA: TGTGCCAGCAGCCCCTTTCCAGGGGTACGTGCTTCCTATGGCTACACCTTC. Translation gives CASSPFPGVRASYGYTF.

Concerning this clone itself: A read error may account for a junction end that differs from germline. The chain carries TRBV7-7 and TRBJ2-1; 8 nucleotides line up with TRBD2. This CDR3 region has 15 residues. Germline CDR1 is SSHAT and CDR2 is FNYEAQ (reference sequence). CDR3 coding DNA: TGTGCTAGCAGCTTAGTCGCTAGCGGGTCTGGTGAGCAGTTCTTC. Its translation is CASSLVASGSGEQFF.

The chain joins TRBV7-9 to TRBJ2-3, with 7 positions matching TRBD2. The CDR3 length is 14 residues. Germline CDR1 is SEHNR and CDR2 is FQNEAQ (reference sequence). J lost 6 bases, V lost 3 bases, and 6 bases had no gene match. In DNA form, the CDR3 reads TGTGCCAGCAGCTTCTGGGGGGGAGGGGATACGCAGTATTTT. Encoded protein: CASSFWGGGDTQYF.

The rearrangement joins TRBV6-6 to TRBJ2-3; D is unresolved. CDR1 and CDR2 from the germline V gene are MNHNY and SVGAGI (reference sequence). V was pared by 2 bases and J by 8 bases, with 8 bases between. The CDR3 extends over 12 amino acids. CDR3 protein: CASSYEASTQYF. CDR3 in DNA: TGTGCCAGCAGTTACGAGGCAAGTACGCAGTATTTT.

The chain is built from TRBV10-2 and TRBJ2-1; 14 positions match TRBD2. The CDR3 has 16 residues. After removal of 5 bases from V and 10 bases from J, the junction contained 10 bases not matched to a gene. Germline CDR1 and CDR2: WSHSY and SAAADI. CDR3 amino acids: CASSPMTSGGAEEQFF. CDR3 nucleotide sequence: TGCGCCAGCAGTCCCATGACTAGCGGGGGGGCGGAGGAGCAGTTCTTC.

V and J are TRBV7-6 and TRBJ2-7; D not certain. V was cut by 3 bases and J by 1 base, with 7 bases left in between. The CDR3 has 13 amino acids. The V gene's germline CDR1 is SGHVS and CDR2 FNYEAQ. The CDR3 loop reads CASSFQESYEQYF. CDR3 in DNA: TGTGCCAGCAGCTTTCAGGAATCCTACGAGCAGTACTTC.

This rearrangement joins TRBV4-2 to TRBJ2-1, with D tentatively TRBD2 (6 bases). CDR1 and CDR2 from the germline V gene are LGHNA and YNFKEQ. The V end lost 1 base, the J end lost 0 bases, and 13 bases lay between the germline ends. This CDR3 spans 17 amino acids. Here the CDR3 reads CASSQGPGSSSYNEQFF. The CDR3 bases are TGTGCCAGCAGCCAAGGCCCCGGGAGTTCCTCCTACAATGAGCAGTTCTTC.

The count of this clone is one. This chain joins TRBV19 and TRBJ1-5; weak D call: TRBD1 (6 bases). This CDR3 spans 13 amino acids. V was shortened by 6 bases and J by 7 bases, with 13 bases between the two germline ends. Germline CDR1 LNHDA, CDR2 SQIVND (reference sequence). The CDR3 region has the DNA TGTGCCAGTAGACGACAGGTAGGGCAGCCCCAGCATTTT. This translates into CASRRQVGQPQHF.

The genes are TRBV7-3 and TRBJ1-1; D remains unclear. This CDR3 spans 13 amino acids. With 0 bases removed from V and 2 bases from J, the gap between germline ends came to 4 bases. Germline CDR1 reads SGHTA; CDR2 reads FQGTGA. CDR3: CASSLTHNTEAFF. For the CDR3, the DNA is TGTGCCAGCAGCTTAACACACAACACTGAAGCTTTCTTT.

The V and J genes are TRBV7-9 and TRBJ2-3, with 7 nucleotides matching TRBD1. Germline V CDR1 and CDR2: SEHNR, FQNEAQ (reference sequence). The CDR3 has 14 residues. V shed 4 bases and J 2 bases; nucleotides not matched to a gene: 3. The chain's CDR3 is CASSSGQYTDTQYF. The CDR3, as DNA: TGTGCCAGCAGCTCGGGACAGTACACAGATACGCAGTATTTT.

The chain links TRBV19 to TRBJ2-3; 13 bases align to TRBD2. There are 15 residues in the CDR3. V shed 6 bases and J 4 bases; nucleotides not matched to a gene: 4. The germline V gene has CDR1 LNHDA and CDR2 SQIVND (reference sequence). The CDR3: CASSLGTSGADTQYF. As DNA, the CDR3 is TGTGCCAGTAGCCTTGGGACTAGCGGGGCAGATACGCAGTATTTT.

This sequence joins TRBV7-2 and TRBJ1-5; 8 nucleotides agree with TRBD1. The V segment lost 2 bases and the J segment 6 bases; nucleotides outside the gene matches: 9. Germline V CDR1 and CDR2: SGHTA, FQGNSA. This CDR3 comprises 16 residues. CDR3 DNA: TGTGCCAGCAGCTTACCCCGGACAGGGACGCGTCAGCCCCAGCATTTT. Translating it yields CASSLPRTGTRQPQHF. The variable domain in full, completed from reference TRBV7-2 and TRBJ1-5, reads GAGVSQSPSNKVTEKGKDVELRCDPISGHTALYWYRQSLGQGLEFLIYFQGNSAPDKSGLPSDRFSAERTGGSVSTLTIQRTQQEDSAVYLCASSLPRTGTRQPQHFGDGTRLSIL.

In DNA form, the CDR3 reads TGCGCCAGCAGCCAAGGTCTGAGGTACGAGCAGTACTTC. It specifies CASSQGLRYEQYF. The rearrangement uses TRBV4-3 and TRBJ2-7; D is ambiguous. In germline, CDR1 is LGHNA, CDR2 YSLEER. V shed 1 base and J shed 4 bases, with 8 bases lying between them. The length of the CDR3 is 13 residues.

V usage is TRBV5-1 and J usage is TRBJ2-7; the D gene is possibly TRBD1 (5 bases). The CDR3 covers 13 residues. V was cut by 0 bases and J by 7 bases, with 11 bases left in between. Germline V gene data show CDR1 as SGHRS and CDR2 as YFSETQ. CDR3 amino acids: CASSLGAGSEQYF. The CDR3 DNA follows: TGCGCCAGCAGCTTGGGGGCAGGGTCAGAGCAGTACTTC.

The chain couples TRBV29-1 to TRBJ2-3; D not certain. V was clipped by 3 bases and J by 5 bases, with 3 bases between them. The germline V gene has CDR1 SQVTM and CDR2 ANQGSEA. This CDR3 spans 10 amino acids. The CDR3 here is CSVERDTQYF. Here the CDR3 DNA reads TGCAGCGTTGAGAGAGATACGCAGTATTTT.

This clone occurred once. V gene TRBV7-8 combines with J gene TRBJ2-7; D is unclear. In germline, CDR1 is SGHVS, CDR2 FQNEAQ. The V end lost 5 bases, the J end lost 4 bases, and 15 bases lay between the germline ends. The CDR3 loop spans 14 amino acids. DNA for the CDR3: TGTGCCAGCAGCCCCCCAGGTCCGATATACGAGCAGTACTTC. Translating gives CASSPPGPIYEQYF. The full variable domain, completed using reference TRBV7-8 and TRBJ2-7, is GAGVSQSPRYKVAKRGQDVALRCDPISGHVSLFWYQQALGQGPEFLTYFQNEAQLDKSGLPSDRFFAERPEGSVSTLKIQRTQQEDSAVYLCASSPPGPIYEQYFGPGTRLTVT.

CDR3 protein: CASSQGTSGYQETQYF. CDR3 DNA sequence: TGCGCCAGCAGCCAGGGGACTAGCGGCTACCAAGAGACCCAGTACTTC. The chain is built from TRBV4-1 and TRBJ2-5, with 11 bases aligning to TRBD2. V shed 3 bases and J 0 bases; nucleotides not matched to a gene: 3. The V gene's germline CDR1 is MGHRA and CDR2 YSYEKL. CDR3 size: 16 residues.

The rearrangement joins TRBV9 to TRBJ2-7; D perhaps matches TRBD1 (6 bases). CDR1 and CDR2 from the germline V gene are SGDLS and YYNGEE. The CDR3 runs to 15 residues. Trimming left V 4 bases short and J 3 bases short, with 17 bases between. The CDR3 DNA sequence: TGTGCCAGCAGCCCAGGACAAGGACAGTACTACGAGCAGTACTTC. It yields the protein CASSPGQGQYYEQYF.

The V gene is TRBV9, the J gene TRBJ1-2; D may be TRBD1 (5 bases). CDR3 size: 15 residues. Germline V gene sequence: CDR1 SGDLS, CDR2 YYNGEE. Trimming shortened V by 0 bases and J by 6 bases, and 15 bases separated the two germline ends. The DNA for the CDR3 is TGTGCCAGCAGCGTAGATTTGGGGGGGTCTGATGGCTACACCTTC. It encodes CASSVDLGGSDGYTF.